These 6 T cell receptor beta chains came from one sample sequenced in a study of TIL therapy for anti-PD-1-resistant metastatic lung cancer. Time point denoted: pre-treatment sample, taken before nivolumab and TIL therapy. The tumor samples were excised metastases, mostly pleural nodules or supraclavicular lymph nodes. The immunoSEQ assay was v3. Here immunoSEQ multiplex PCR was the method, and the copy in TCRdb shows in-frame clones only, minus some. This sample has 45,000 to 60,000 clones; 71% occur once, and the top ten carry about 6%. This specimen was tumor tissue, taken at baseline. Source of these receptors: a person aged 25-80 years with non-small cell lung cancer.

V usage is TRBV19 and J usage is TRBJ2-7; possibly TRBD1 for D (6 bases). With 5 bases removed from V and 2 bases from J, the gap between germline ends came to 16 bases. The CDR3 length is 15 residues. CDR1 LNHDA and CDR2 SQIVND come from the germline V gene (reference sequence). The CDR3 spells CASSEQGRLAYEQYF. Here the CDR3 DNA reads TGTGCCAGTAGTGAACAGGGACGGTTAGCCTACGAGCAGTACTTC.

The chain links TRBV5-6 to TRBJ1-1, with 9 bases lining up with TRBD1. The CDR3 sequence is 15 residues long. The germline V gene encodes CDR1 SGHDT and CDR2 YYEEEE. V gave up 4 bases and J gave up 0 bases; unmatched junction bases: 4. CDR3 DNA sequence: TGTGCCAGCAGCGTGGGACAGGGCTTGAACACTGAAGCTTTCTTT. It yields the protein CASSVGQGLNTEAFF.

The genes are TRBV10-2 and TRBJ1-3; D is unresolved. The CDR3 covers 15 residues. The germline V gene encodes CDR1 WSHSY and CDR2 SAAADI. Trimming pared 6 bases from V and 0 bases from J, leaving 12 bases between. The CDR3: CASRGSGNSGNTIYF. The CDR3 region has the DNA TGCGCCAGCAGGGGAAGCGGGAACTCTGGAAACACCATATATTTT.

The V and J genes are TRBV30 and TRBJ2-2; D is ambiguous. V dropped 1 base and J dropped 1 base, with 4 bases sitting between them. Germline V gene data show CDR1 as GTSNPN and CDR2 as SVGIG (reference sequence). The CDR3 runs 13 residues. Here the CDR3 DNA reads TGTGCCTGGAGTGGACAGAACACCGGGGAGCTGTTTTTT. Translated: CAWSGQNTGELFF. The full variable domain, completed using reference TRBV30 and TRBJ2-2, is SQTIHQWPATLVQPVGSPLSLECTVEGTSNPNLYWYRQAAGRGLQLLFYSVGIGQISSEVPQNLSASRPQDRQFILSSKKLLLSDSGFYLCAWSGQNTGELFFGEGSRLTVL.

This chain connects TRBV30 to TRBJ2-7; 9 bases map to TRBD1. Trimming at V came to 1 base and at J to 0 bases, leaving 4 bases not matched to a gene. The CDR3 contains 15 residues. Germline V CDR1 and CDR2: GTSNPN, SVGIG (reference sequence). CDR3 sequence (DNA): TGTGCCTGGAGTGCTACAGGGGGCAACTCCTACGAGCAGTACTTC. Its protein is CAWSATGGNSYEQYF.

The chain's CDR3 is CASSLTAQSSGNTIYF. The CDR3 nucleotides are TGTGCCAGCAGCTTAACAGCCCAGAGCTCTGGAAACACCATATATTTT. This chain links TRBV7-6 with TRBJ1-3; D is undetermined. The V end was cut by 2 bases, the J end by 0 bases, with 11 bases between. CDR3 length equals 16 residues. The germline V gene has CDR1 SGHVS and CDR2 FNYEAQ.